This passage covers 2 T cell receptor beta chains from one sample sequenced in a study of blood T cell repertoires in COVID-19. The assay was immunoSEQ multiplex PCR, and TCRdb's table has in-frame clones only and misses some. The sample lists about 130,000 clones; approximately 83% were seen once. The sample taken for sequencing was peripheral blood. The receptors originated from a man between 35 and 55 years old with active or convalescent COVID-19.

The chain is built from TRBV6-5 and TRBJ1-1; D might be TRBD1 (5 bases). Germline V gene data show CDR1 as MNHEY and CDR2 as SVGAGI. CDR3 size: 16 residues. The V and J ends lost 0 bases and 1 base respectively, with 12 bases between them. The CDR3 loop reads CASSYSTQGTNTEAFF. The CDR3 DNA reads TGTGCCAGCAGTTACTCGACCCAGGGCACGAACACTGAAGCTTTCTTT.

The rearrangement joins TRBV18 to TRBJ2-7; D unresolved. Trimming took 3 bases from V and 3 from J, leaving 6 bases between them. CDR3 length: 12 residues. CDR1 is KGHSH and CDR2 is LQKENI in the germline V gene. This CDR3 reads CASSPTIYEQYF. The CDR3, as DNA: TGTGCCAGCTCACCGACAATCTACGAGCAGTACTTC.